Below are 4 T cell receptor beta chains sequenced from a single sample in a study of regulatory T cells in long-lasting Graves disease. The TCR beta library used iRepertoire HTBI primers with Arm-PCR amplification of CDR3. TCRdb reanalysed the multiplex PCR reads using MiXCR and keeps one entry per CDR3 protein. The sample lists over 500,000 distinct CDR3 sequences, roughly 15% occurring once. Time point indicated: newly diagnosed GD, antithyroid drugs for less than 3 months. Preparation of the TCR library used RNA extracted from PBMCs. The same sample was also used in a study of T cells in Graves' hyperthyroidism and ophthalmopathy.

Source: peripheral blood mononuclear cells (PBMCs), taken at new diagnosis, from a patient treated with antithyroid drugs. The receptors derive from a woman younger than 45 with Graves disease.

This clonotype has at least ten counts. The chain couples TRBV28 to TRBJ1-1; D uncertain. The CDR3 loop spans 12 amino acids. Per the germline V gene, CDR1 is MDHEN and CDR2 is SYDVKM. The V end lost 4 bases, the J end lost 11 bases, and 14 bases lay between the germline ends. CDR3 residues: CASSSLVGKAFF. DNA for the CDR3: TGTGCCAGCAGTTCACTTGTGGGGAAGGCTTTCTTT.

The V gene is TRBV5-4, the J gene TRBJ2-7; 9 bases align to TRBD2. After removal of 4 bases from V and 0 bases from J, the junction contained 8 bases not matched to a gene. The CDR3 is 16 residues long. Germline V gene lookup returns CDR1 SGHNT and CDR2 YYREEE (reference sequence). This chain's CDR3 is CASSHSLTSGSYEQYF. As DNA, the CDR3 is TGTGCCAGCAGCCATTCGTTGACTAGCGGCTCCTACGAGCAGTACTTC.

This clonotype was recorded many times. The chain carries TRBV6-5 and TRBJ2-5; D call uncertain. This CDR3 is 15 amino acids long. Germline assignment: CDR1 MNHEY and CDR2 SVGAGI. V dropped 4 bases and J dropped 5 bases, with 17 bases sitting between them. CDR3 DNA: TGTGCCAGCAGTTCTTACTACGGCCCGGTGGAGACCCAGTACTTC. Encoded protein: CASSSYYGPVETQYF.

This clonotype was seen just once. The chain recombines TRBV11-2 with TRBJ2-6; D remains unclear. Trimming cost V 4 bases and J 0 bases, with 7 bases left between them. Germline V gene sequence: CDR1 SGHAT, CDR2 FQNNGV. CDR3 length: 15 amino acids. The CDR3 loop is CASSYRTSGANVLTF. The CDR3 nucleotides read TGTGCCAGCAGCTACAGAACCTCTGGGGCCAACGTCCTGACTTTC.